These 14 T cell receptor beta chains came from one sample sequenced in a study of OX40 agonist ivuxolimab in advanced cancers. TCRdb's table, derived via immunoSEQ multiplex PCR, lists solely in-frame clones and lacks some. This sample carries about 56,000 clones, around 90% of them seen once, and the ten largest clones take more than 20%. The sample in question was CD4+ or CD8+ T cells sorted from blood, obtained in a trial of the OX40 agonist ivuxolimab. Receptors were obtained from an adult with an advanced solid tumor such as melanoma, head and neck, liver or kidney cancer.

The table lists this clone with a count of one. The gene calls are TRBV5-1 and TRBJ2-7; TRBD1 matches 8 bases. Trimming at V came to 4 bases and at J to 0 bases, leaving 6 bases not matched to a gene. This CDR3 is 15 amino acids long. Germline values: CDR1 SGHRS, CDR2 YFSETQ. This CDR3 reads CASSTRDRSSYEQYF. The CDR3 region has the DNA TGCGCCAGCAGCACTCGGGACAGGAGCTCCTACGAGCAGTACTTC.

V is TRBV27 and J is TRBJ2-1; 9 bases align to TRBD1. Germline-derived CDR1 and CDR2 are MNHEY and SMNVEV (reference sequence). CDR3 length: 16 amino acids. V was pared by 1 base and J by 0 bases, with 1 base of the junction left unmatched. CDR3 residues: CASSLWGQGSYNEQFF. CDR3 nucleotide sequence: TGTGCCAGCAGTTTATGGGGACAGGGCTCCTACAATGAGCAGTTCTTC.

A few counts support this clone. The chain employs TRBV5-8 and TRBJ2-7, with D maybe TRBD2 (7 bases). Deletions cut 4 bases from V and 6 bases from J, with 20 bases between. Germline assignment: CDR1 SGHTS and CDR2 YDEGEE. The CDR3 contains 15 residues. In DNA, the CDR3 is TGTGCCAGCAGCCTTGCGGGGGCCCAGGTCGGCGAGCAGTACTTC. It codes for CASSLAGAQVGEQYF.

The chain recombines TRBV6-5 with TRBJ2-2, with D tentatively TRBD1 (5 bases). CDR3 size: 15 residues. V dropped 4 bases and J dropped 5 bases, with 14 bases sitting between them. CDR1 is MNHEY, CDR2 SVGAGI, per germline. This CDR3 reads CASSSVSGITGELFF. In nucleotides, the CDR3 is TGTGCCAGCAGTTCAGTGTCAGGGATTACCGGGGAGCTGTTTTTT.

This CDR3 reads CARAEREADTQYF. Here the CDR3 DNA reads TGTGCCAGAGCCGAGCGGGAAGCAGATACGCAGTATTTT. V and J are TRBV2 and TRBJ2-3; 7 nucleotides agree with TRBD2. Trimming at V came to 9 bases and at J to 4 bases, leaving 7 bases not matched to a gene. The CDR3 runs to 13 residues. Germline V gives CDR1 SNHLY, CDR2 FYNNEI. Based on the CDR3 plus reference TRBV2 and TRBJ2-3, the full variable domain is EPEVTQTPSHQVTQMGQEVILRCVPISNHLYFYWYRQILGQKVEFLVSFYNNEISEKSEIFDDQFSVERPDGSNFTLKIRSTKLEDSAMYFCARAEREADTQYFGPGTRLTVL.

This clone was observed once. CDR3 in amino acids: CASSLPGVGREQYF. In DNA form, the CDR3 reads TGTGCCAGCAGCTTGCCGGGAGTGGGACGCGAGCAGTACTTC. The chain combines TRBV5-6 with TRBJ2-7; TRBD2 might be the D (6 bases). V dropped 1 base and J dropped 6 bases, with 14 bases sitting between them. This CDR3 is built from 14 residues. Germline values: CDR1 SGHDT, CDR2 YYEEEE.

This clone was seen just once. The V gene is TRBV7-9, the J gene TRBJ2-7; 7 bases are a match to TRBD1. The CDR3 consists of 14 residues. V shed 5 bases and J 5 bases; nucleotides not matched to a gene: 9. Germline V CDR1 and CDR2: SEHNR, FQNEAQ (reference sequence). The CDR3 nucleotides are TGTGCCAGCAGCGACGACAGGGTGTGGGACGAGCAGTACTTC. This encodes CASSDDRVWDEQYF.

For the CDR3, the DNA is TGTGCTAGTGGTTTGGCCCCTTATACGGGACTAGCGGGAGTACACGGGGAGCTGTTTTTT. It codes for CASGLAPYTGLAGVHGELFF. V and J are TRBV12-5 and TRBJ2-2, with 14 bases aligning to TRBD2. The CDR3 contains 20 residues. Trimming at V came to 1 base and at J to 7 bases, leaving 14 bases not matched to a gene. CDR1 is LGHNT and CDR2 is FRNRAP in the germline V gene. Based on the CDR3 plus reference TRBV12-5 and TRBJ2-2, the full variable domain is DARVTQTPRHKVTEMGQEVTMRCQPILGHNTVFWYRQTMMQGLELLAYFRNRAPLDDSGMPKDRFSAEMPDATLATLKIQPSEPRDSAVYFCASGLAPYTGLAGVHGELFFGEGSRLTVL.

The chain combines TRBV11-3 with TRBJ2-7; 15 bases are a match to TRBD2. The CDR3 covers 18 residues. CDR1 and CDR2 (germline): SGHNT, YENEEA. The junction had 13 bases not matched to a gene; V was cut back by 4 bases and J by 6 bases. DNA for the CDR3: TGTGCCAGCAGCTCGCGTAACGGGGGACTAGCGGGAGGTGGCGAGCAGTACTTC. Amino acids: CASSSRNGGLAGGGEQYF.

This chain links TRBV6-1 with TRBJ2-2; 10 nucleotides match TRBD1. The V segment lost 2 bases and the J segment 6 bases; nucleotides outside the gene matches: 12. There are 18 residues in the CDR3. Germline-derived CDR1 and CDR2 are MNHNS and SASEGT. CDR3: CASSERIRDRGISGELFF. The CDR3 region has the DNA TGTGCCAGCAGTGAAAGAATACGGGACAGGGGTATTTCCGGGGAGCTGTTTTTT.

V gene TRBV5-8 combines with J gene TRBJ2-3; 8 nucleotides match TRBD1. Germline-derived CDR1 and CDR2 are SGHTS and YDEGEE. The CDR3 runs to 14 residues. The J segment lost 4 bases and the V segment lost 4 bases, leaving 5 bases of the junction unmatched. CDR3 DNA: TGTGCCAGCAGCCCGGACAGGGCCTCAGATACGCAGTATTTT. Encoded protein: CASSPDRASDTQYF.

Only one count was recorded for this clone. The V call is TRBV4-2, the J call TRBJ2-3, with TRBD2 matching 14 bases. The CDR3 is made up of 22 amino acids. Per germline, CDR1 LGHNA and CDR2 YNFKEQ. After removal of 4 bases from V and 2 bases from J, the junction contained 20 bases not matched to a gene. The CDR3 loop reads CASSPLTGGLAGVLGLTDTQYF. As DNA, the CDR3 is TGTGCCAGCAGCCCACTAACAGGGGGACTAGCGGGAGTATTAGGACTCACAGATACGCAGTATTTT.

V and J are TRBV25-1 and TRBJ2-2, with TRBD2 identical over 8 bases. The CDR3 sequence is 14 residues long. Per germline, CDR1 MGHDK and CDR2 SYGVNS. V was pared by 3 bases and J by 7 bases, with 4 bases of the junction left unmatched. The CDR3 loop reads CASSDPLAGGELFF. CDR3 nucleotide sequence: TGTGCCAGCAGTGATCCTCTAGCGGGCGGGGAGCTGTTTTTT.

The V gene is TRBV7-2, the J gene TRBJ2-1, with 14 nucleotides matching TRBD2. Per germline, CDR1 SGHTA and CDR2 FQGNSA. V lost 5 bases to trimming and J lost 3 bases; unmatched junction nucleotides: 9. CDR3 size: 18 residues. This chain's CDR3 is CASSTQRLAGGIYNEQFF. The CDR3 DNA follows: TGTGCCAGCAGCACGCAGCGACTAGCGGGAGGGATCTACAATGAGCAGTTCTTC.